Listed here are 12 T cell receptor beta chains from one sample, sequenced in a study of blood T cell repertoires in COVID-19. TCRdb's table, derived via immunoSEQ multiplex PCR, lists solely in-frame clones and lacks some. The profile shows under 150,000 clones, around 81% of them singletons. The specimen sequenced was peripheral blood. Receptor source: a man aged 60-69 years with active or convalescent COVID-19.

In this sample, this clone turned up a few times. The V gene is TRBV2, the J gene TRBJ2-1; D is undetermined. Germline CDR1 is SNHLY and CDR2 is FYNNEI. This CDR3 is 13 amino acids long. Between the trimmed V and J ends, which lost 10 bases and 5 bases, there was a span of 15 bases. CDR3 in DNA: TGTGCCACCACCGACACCCGAGACAATGAGCAGTTCTTC. This codes for CATTDTRDNEQFF.

The gene calls are TRBV19 and TRBJ1-5, with no clear D. The CDR3 has 15 residues. Germline CDR1 and CDR2: LNHDA and SQIVND (reference sequence). Trimming took off 4 bases at V and 0 bases at J, with 10 bases between the two ends. This CDR3 is CASSTGINSNQPQHF. CDR3 bases: TGTGCCAGTAGTACGGGGATTAATAGCAATCAGCCCCAGCATTTT.

This chain joins TRBV7-9 and TRBJ2-6; perhaps TRBD2 as D (6 bases). The CDR3 contains 17 residues. The germline gives CDR1 SEHNR, CDR2 FQNEAQ (reference sequence). Trimming left V 5 bases short and J 2 bases short, with 16 bases between. CDR3 residues: CASSTLREVTGANVLTF. The CDR3 coding sequence is TGTGCCAGCAGCACCCTAAGGGAGGTGACTGGGGCCAACGTCCTGACTTTC.

This chain links TRBV7-3 with TRBJ2-1; D is unresolved. The CDR3 consists of 14 residues. Germline assignment: CDR1 SGHTA and CDR2 FQGTGA. V lost 1 base and J 7 bases, leaving 11 bases between the germline ends. The CDR3, as DNA: TGTGCCAGCAGCTTAAGAGGTGTTCAAAATGAGCAGTTCTTC. Amino acids: CASSLRGVQNEQFF.

This sequence joins TRBV2 and TRBJ2-7; D is unresolved. In germline, CDR1 is SNHLY, CDR2 FYNNEI. With 6 bases removed from V and 2 bases from J, the gap between germline ends came to 8 bases. This CDR3 is 12 amino acids long. For the CDR3, the DNA is TGTGCCAGCAGCGAGACAACCTACGAGCAGTACTTC. Protein sequence: CASSETTYEQYF.

This clone was recorded only once. This chain connects TRBV28 to TRBJ1-5; perhaps TRBD1 as D (6 bases). The CDR3 runs 13 residues. The V gene lost 3 bases and the J gene lost 11 bases, with 14 bases spanning the gap. CDR1 and CDR2 (germline): MDHEN, SYDVKM. In DNA, the CDR3 is TGTGCCAGCAGTTTGGGGGCCTCCCAAGCCCAGCATTTT. Its translation is CASSLGASQAQHF.

This clone showed up many times. The J gene is TRBJ2-2, the V gene TRBV18, with D maybe TRBD1 (6 bases). In germline, CDR1 is KGHSH, CDR2 LQKENI. The V end was cut by 4 bases, the J end by 0 bases, with 12 bases between. The length of the CDR3 is 16 residues. DNA of the CDR3: TGTGCCAGCTCACTTACCGGGACACCGAACACCGGGGAGCTGTTTTTT. This encodes CASSLTGTPNTGELFF.

This clone was counted a few times. V is TRBV7-8 and J is TRBJ2-6; D may be TRBD2 (5 bases). Germline-derived CDR1 and CDR2 are SGHVS and FQNEAQ. The V and J ends lost 5 bases and 4 bases respectively, with 15 bases between them. The CDR3 is 16 residues long. This chain's CDR3 is CASSAPRGVGANVLTF. In DNA form, the CDR3 reads TGTGCCAGCAGCGCACCCCGGGGTGTGGGGGCCAACGTCCTGACTTTC.

As regards this clone: The same CDR3 is also encoded by other DNA sequences in this sample. CDR3 sequence reads: CASSVPGQGTYEQYF. The CDR3 DNA follows: TGTGCCAGTAGTGTACCGGGACAGGGTACCTACGAGCAGTACTTC. The chain is built from TRBV19 and TRBJ2-7; 9 positions match TRBD1. The CDR3 extends over 15 amino acids. The ends lost 5 bases at V and 2 bases at J; junction bases unmatched: 7. Germline loops: CDR1 LNHDA, CDR2 SQIVND (reference sequence).

The chain couples TRBV23-1 to TRBJ2-1, with D tentatively TRBD2 (7 bases). TRBV23-1 is known as an ORF, though its function is uncertain. This CDR3 spans 17 amino acids. V shed 4 bases and J shed 4 bases, with 20 bases lying between them. The CDR3 spells CASSPWGRGGGYNEQFF. The CDR3 DNA reads as TGCGCCAGCAGTCCATGGGGAAGGGGAGGGGGGTACAATGAGCAGTTCTTC.

The rearrangement links TRBV4-3 to TRBJ1-6; D is possibly TRBD1 (6 bases). Looked up from germline, CDR1 is LGHNA and CDR2 is YSLEER. The ends were cut back, 4 bases at V and 7 bases at J, with 17 bases in the middle. This CDR3 is 16 amino acids long. The CDR3 protein is CASSLTSTGWNSPLHF. DNA for the CDR3: TGCGCCAGCAGCCTAACCTCAACAGGGTGGAATTCACCCCTCCACTTT.

The rearrangement uses TRBV3-1 (or the pseudogene TRBV3-2) and TRBJ2-1; D may be TRBD1 (5 bases). Germline CDR1 is LGHDT and CDR2 is YNNKEL (reference sequence). The CDR3 totals 19 residues. The germline V and J ends were trimmed by 1 base and 7 bases, with 26 bases remaining between them. Written as DNA, the CDR3 is TGTGCCAGCAGCCAAGCCCCTCGCCCTCAGGGCCCCTGTGGGAATGAGCAGTTCTTC. The encoded protein is CASSQAPRPQGPCGNEQFF.